There are many counts of the clone carrying this T cell receptor (beta chain). This record comes from a study of tumor and adjacent non-tumor tissue in lung cancer. About the study: Stage I to III disease affected approximately 11 men and roughly 5 women aged roughly 30 to 76.

The library came from three nested PCR rounds adapted from ARM-PCR protocols. A single record per CDR3 protein comes from TCRdb applying MiXCR to the multiplex PCR reads. The sample yields 60,000 to 85,000 distinct CDR3 sequences, around 76% seen once. The junction had 4 bases not matched to a gene; V was cut back by 0 bases and J by 4 bases. CDR1 is MGHRA and CDR2 is YSYEKL in the germline V gene. The CDR3 totals 15 residues. No cell sorting was done before RNA was extracted from the tissue. This non-tumor lung sample came from over 3 cm beyond the tumor edge. This TCR came from a man aged 55-75 years with non-small cell lung cancer. The gene calls are TRBV4-1 and TRBJ1-2, with 8 bases identical to TRBD1. Sequencing was carried out using distant non-tumor lung tissue. This CDR3 is CASSQDGQGVYGYTF. The CDR3 nucleotides are TGCGCCAGCAGCCAAGACGGACAGGGTGTCTATGGCTACACCTTC.